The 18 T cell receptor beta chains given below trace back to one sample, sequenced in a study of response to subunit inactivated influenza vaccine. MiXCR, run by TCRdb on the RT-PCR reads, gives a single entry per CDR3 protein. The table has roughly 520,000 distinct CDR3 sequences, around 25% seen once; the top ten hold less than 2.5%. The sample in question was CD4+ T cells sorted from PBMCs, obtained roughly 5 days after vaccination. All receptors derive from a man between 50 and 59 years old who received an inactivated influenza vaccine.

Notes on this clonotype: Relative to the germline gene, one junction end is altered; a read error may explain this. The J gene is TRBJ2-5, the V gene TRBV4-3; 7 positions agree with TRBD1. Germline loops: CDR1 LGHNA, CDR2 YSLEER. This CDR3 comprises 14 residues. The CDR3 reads CASSQEDRQGTQYF. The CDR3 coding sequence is TGCGCCAGCAGCCAAGAGGACAGGCAAGGGACCCAGTACTTC.

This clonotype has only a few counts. CDR3 residues: CASSTTGGRTEAFF. The CDR3 nucleotides are TGTGCCAGCAGCACAACAGGGGGCAGAACTGAAGCTTTCTTT. The chain carries TRBV11-1 and TRBJ1-1; 9 bases fit TRBD1. This CDR3 has 14 residues. Germline loops: CDR1 SGHAT, CDR2 FQDESV (reference sequence). J gave up 5 bases and V 5 bases, and 6 bases lay outside the gene matches.

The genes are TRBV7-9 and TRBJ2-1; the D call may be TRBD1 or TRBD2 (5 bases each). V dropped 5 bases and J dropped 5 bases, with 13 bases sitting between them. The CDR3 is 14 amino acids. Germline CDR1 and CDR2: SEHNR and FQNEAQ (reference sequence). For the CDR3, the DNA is TGTGCCAGCAGCCCTGGGACCTTCGACAATGAGCAGTTCTTC. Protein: CASSPGTFDNEQFF. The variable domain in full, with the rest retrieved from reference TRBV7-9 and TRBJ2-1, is DTGVSQNPRHKITKRGQNVTFRCDPISEHNRLYWYRQTLGQGPEFLTYFQNEAQLEKSRLLSDRFSAERPKGSFSTLEIQRTEQGDSAMYLCASSPGTFDNEQFFGPGTRLTVL.

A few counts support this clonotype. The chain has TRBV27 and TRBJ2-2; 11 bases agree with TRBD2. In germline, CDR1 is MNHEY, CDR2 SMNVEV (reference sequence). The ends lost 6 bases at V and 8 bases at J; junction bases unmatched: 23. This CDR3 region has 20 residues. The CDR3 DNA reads TGTGCCAGCAGCCCGTCCTACTTGCTAACTAGCGGGAGAGAAGTAGGGGAGCTGTTTTTT. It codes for CASSPSYLLTSGREVGELFF.

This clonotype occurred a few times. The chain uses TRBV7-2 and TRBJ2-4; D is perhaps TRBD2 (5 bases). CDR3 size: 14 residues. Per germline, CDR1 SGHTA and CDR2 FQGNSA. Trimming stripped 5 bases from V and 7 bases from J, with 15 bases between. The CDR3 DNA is TGTGCCAGCAGCCCCTGGGCAGGCGGGAACATTCAGTACTTC. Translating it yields CASSPWAGGNIQYF.

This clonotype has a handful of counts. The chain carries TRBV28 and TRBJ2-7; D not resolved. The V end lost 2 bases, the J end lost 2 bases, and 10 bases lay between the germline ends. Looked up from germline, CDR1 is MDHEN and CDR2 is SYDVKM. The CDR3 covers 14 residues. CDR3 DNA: TGTGCCAGCAGTTTAATCTGGCGAACCTACGAGCAGTACTTC. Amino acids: CASSLIWRTYEQYF.

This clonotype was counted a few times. The CDR3 sequence: CASSRGKGGSSEKLFF. The CDR3 DNA follows: TGCGCCAGCAGCCGAGGGAAGGGGGGGTCTAGTGAAAAACTGTTTTTT. The chain recombines TRBV4-3 with TRBJ1-4, with D possibly matching TRBD1 (6 bases). The V end was cut by 4 bases, the J end by 7 bases, with 19 bases between. Germline lookup yields CDR1 LGHNA and CDR2 YSLEER. The CDR3 is 16 residues long.

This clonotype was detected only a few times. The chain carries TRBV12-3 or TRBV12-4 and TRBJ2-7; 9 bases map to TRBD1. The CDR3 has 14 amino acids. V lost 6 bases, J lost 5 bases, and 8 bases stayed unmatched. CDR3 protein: CASSRQGVLDEQYF. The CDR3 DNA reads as TGTGCCAGCAGCCGACAGGGGGTTCTCGACGAGCAGTACTTC.

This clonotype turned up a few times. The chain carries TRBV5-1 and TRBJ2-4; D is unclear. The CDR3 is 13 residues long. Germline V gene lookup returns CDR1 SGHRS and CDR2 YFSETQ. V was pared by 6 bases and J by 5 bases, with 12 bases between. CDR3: CASKVTSENIQYF. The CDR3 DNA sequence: TGCGCCAGCAAAGTGACGTCTGAAAACATTCAGTACTTC.

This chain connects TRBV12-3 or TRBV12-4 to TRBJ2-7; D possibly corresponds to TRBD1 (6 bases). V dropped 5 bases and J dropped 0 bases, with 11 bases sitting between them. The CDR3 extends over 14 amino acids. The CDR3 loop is CASSKQGRSYEQYF. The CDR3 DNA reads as TGTGCCAGCAGTAAACAGGGCCGCTCCTACGAGCAGTACTTC.

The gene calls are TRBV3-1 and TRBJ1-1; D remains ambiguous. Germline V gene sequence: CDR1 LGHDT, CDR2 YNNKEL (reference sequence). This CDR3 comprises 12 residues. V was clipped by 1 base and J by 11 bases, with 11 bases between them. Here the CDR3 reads CASSQAGFSAFF. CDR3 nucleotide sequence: TGTGCCAGCAGCCAAGCGGGATTTTCGGCTTTCTTT.

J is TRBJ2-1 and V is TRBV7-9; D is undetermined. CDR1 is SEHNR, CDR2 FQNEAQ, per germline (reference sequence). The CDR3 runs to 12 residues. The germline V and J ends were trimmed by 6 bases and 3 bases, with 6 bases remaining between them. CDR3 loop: CASSTNYNEQFF. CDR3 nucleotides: TGTGCCAGCAGTACTAACTACAATGAGCAGTTCTTC.

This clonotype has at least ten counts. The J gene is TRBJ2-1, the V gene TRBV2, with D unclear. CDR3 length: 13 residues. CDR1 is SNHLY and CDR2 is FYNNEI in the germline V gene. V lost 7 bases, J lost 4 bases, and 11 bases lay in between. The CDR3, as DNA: TGTGCCAGCACACGACTCCTTTACAATGAGCAGTTCTTC. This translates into CASTRLLYNEQFF. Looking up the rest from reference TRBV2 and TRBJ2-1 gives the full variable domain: EPEVTQTPSHQVTQMGQEVILRCVPISNHLYFYWYRQILGQKVEFLVSFYNNEISEKSEIFDDQFSVERPDGSNFTLKIRSTKLEDSAMYFCASTRLLYNEQFFGPGTRLTVL.

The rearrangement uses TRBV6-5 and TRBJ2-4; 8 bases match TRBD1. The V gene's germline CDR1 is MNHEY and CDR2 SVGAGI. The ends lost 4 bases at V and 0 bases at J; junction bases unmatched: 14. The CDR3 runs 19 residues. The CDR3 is CASSSVGQGLLLAKNIQYF. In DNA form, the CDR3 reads TGTGCCAGCAGTTCAGTCGGACAGGGACTTCTTCTAGCCAAAAACATTCAGTACTTC.

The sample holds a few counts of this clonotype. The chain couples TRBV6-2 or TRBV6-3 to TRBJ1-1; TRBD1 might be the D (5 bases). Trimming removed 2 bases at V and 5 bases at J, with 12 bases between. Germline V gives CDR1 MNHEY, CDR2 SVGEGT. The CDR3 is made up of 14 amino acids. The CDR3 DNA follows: TGTGCCAGCAGTTACAACAGGCCCAGAACTGAAGCTTTCTTT. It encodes CASSYNRPRTEAFF.

The CDR3 spells CASSAILAGGVQFF. DNA for the CDR3: TGCGCCAGCAGTGCCATACTAGCGGGAGGCGTGCAGTTCTTC. The chain links TRBV10-2 to TRBJ2-1; 12 nucleotides match TRBD2. Germline values: CDR1 WSHSY, CDR2 SAAADI. V lost 4 bases, J lost 12 bases, and 7 bases stayed unmatched. The CDR3 has 14 amino acids.

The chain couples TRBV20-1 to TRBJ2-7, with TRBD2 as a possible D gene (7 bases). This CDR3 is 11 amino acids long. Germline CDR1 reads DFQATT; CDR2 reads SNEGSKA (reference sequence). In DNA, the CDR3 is TGCCGGAGCGGGACAACCTACGAGCAGTACTTC. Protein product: CRSGTTYEQYF.

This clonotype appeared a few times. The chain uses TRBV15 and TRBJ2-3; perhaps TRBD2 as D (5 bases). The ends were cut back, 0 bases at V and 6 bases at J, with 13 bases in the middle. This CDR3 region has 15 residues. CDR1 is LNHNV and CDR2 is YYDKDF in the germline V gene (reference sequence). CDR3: CATSRDGESTDTQYF. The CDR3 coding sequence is TGTGCCACCAGCAGAGATGGGGAGTCGACGGATACGCAGTATTTT. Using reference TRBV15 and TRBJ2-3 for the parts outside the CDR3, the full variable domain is DAMVIQNPRYQVTQFGKPVTLSCSQTLNHNVMYWYQQKSSQAPKLLFHYYDKDFNNEADTPDNFQSRRPNTSFCFLDIRSPGLGDTAMYLCATSRDGESTDTQYFGPGTRLTVL.